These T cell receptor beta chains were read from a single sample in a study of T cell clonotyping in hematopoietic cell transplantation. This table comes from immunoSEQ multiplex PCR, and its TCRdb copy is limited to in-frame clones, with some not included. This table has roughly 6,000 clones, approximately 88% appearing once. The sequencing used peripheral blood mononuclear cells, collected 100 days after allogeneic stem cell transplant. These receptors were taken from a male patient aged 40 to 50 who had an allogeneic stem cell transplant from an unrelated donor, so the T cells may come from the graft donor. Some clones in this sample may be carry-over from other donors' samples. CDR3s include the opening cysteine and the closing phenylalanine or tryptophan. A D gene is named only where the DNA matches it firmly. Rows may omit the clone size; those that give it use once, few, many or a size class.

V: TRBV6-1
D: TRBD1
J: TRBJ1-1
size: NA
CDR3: CASSEPHRGRMSTEAFF
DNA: TGTGCCAGCAGTGAACCTCACAGGGGGCGCATGAGCACTGAAGCTTTCTTT

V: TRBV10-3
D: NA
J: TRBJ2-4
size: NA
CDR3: CAISESRLDPLAKNIQYF
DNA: TGTGCCATCAGTGAGTCGAGACTCGACCCTCTAGCCAAAAACATTCAGTACTTC

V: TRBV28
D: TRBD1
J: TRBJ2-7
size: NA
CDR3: CASSFPGGAFLLDYEQYF
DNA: TGTGCCAGCAGTTTCCCAGGGGGCGCTTTTTTGTTGGACTACGAGCAGTACTTC

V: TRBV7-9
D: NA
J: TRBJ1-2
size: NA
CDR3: CASSLEAPLGGYTF
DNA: TGTGCCAGCAGCTTAGAAGCCCCATTGGGTGGCTACACCTTC

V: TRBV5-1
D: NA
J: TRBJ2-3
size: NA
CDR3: CASLRGSSTDTQYF
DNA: TGCGCCAGCCTTCGGGGGTCTAGCACAGATACGCAGTATTTT

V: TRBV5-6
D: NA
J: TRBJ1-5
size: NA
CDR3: CASSSRHLSSQHF
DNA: TGTGCCAGCAGCTCGCGGCACTTAAGTTCGCAGCATTTT

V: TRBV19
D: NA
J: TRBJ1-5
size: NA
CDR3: CASSGGENQPQHF
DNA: TGTGCCAGTAGTGGGGGGGAAAATCAGCCCCAGCATTTT

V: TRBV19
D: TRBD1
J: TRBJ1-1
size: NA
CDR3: CASSRQGAGTEAFF
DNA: TGTGCCAGTAGTCGACAGGGGGCAGGGACTGAAGCTTTCTTT

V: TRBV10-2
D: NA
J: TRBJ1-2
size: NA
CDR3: CASSEATDSYGYTF
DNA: TGCGCCAGCAGTGAGGCGACAGACAGCTATGGCTACACCTTC

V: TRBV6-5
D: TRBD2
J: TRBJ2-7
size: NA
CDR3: CASSHLAGGREQYF
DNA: TGTGCCAGCAGTCATCTAGCGGGGGGGCGCGAGCAGTACTTC

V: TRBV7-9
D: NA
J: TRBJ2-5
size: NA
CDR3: CASSFPVRGQETQYF
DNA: TGTGCCAGCAGCTTCCCTGTGAGGGGACAAGAGACCCAGTACTTC

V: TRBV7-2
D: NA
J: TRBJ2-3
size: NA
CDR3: CASWGVDTQYF
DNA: TGTGCCAGTTGGGGAGTAGATACGCAGTATTTT

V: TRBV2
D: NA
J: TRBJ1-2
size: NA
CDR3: CASSDVWEVNYGYTF
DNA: TGTGCCAGCAGTGATGTTTGGGAGGTTAACTATGGCTACACCTTC

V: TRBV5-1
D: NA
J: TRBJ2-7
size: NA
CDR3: CASSTGRGVAYEQYF
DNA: TGCGCCAGCTCAACGGGCAGGGGAGTAGCCTACGAGCAGTACTTC

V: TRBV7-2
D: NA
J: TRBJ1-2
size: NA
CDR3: CASSPVGSSWANYGYTF
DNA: TGTGCCAGCAGCCCGGTGGGTTCCTCTTGGGCTAACTATGGCTACACCTTC

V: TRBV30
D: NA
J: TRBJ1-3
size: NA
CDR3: CAFYREEGNTIYF
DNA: TGTGCCTTTTACAGGGAAGAAGGAAACACCATATATTTT

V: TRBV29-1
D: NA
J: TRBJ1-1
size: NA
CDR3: CSVGETEAFF
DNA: TGCAGCGTCGGTGAAACTGAAGCTTTCTTT

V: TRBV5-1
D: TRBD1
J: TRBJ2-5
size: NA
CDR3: CASSYTGDNYQETQYF
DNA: TGCGCCAGCAGCTATACAGGGGATAATTACCAAGAGACCCAGTACTTC

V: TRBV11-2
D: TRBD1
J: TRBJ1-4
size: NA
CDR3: CASSLGVRGTNEKLFF
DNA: TGTGCCAGCAGCTTAGGAGTCAGGGGGACTAATGAAAAACTGTTTTTT

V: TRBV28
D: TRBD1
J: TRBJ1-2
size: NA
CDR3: CASSTQRTGGLNGYTF
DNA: TGTGCCAGCAGTACACAACGGACAGGGGGCTTGAATGGCTACACCTTC

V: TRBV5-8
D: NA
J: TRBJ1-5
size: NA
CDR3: CASSLASPAGPQHF
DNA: TGTGCCAGCAGCTTGGCCAGTCCGGCTGGTCCCCAGCATTTT

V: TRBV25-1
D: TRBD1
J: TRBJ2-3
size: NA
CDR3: CASSEGVTGTTDTQYF
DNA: TGTGCCAGCAGTGAGGGGGTGACAGGGACCACAGATACGCAGTATTTT

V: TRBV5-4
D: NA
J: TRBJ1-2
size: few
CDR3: CASSFRRSLSYYGYTF
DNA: TGTGCCAGCAGCTTTCGCCGGAGCCTAAGTTACTATGGCTACACCTTC

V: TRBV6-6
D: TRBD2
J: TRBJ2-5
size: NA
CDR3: CASSASGGARETQYF
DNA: TGTGCCAGCAGTGCTAGCGGGGGGGCGCGGGAGACCCAGTACTTC

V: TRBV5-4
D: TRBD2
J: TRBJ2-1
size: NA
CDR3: CASSLGLARSSYNEQFF
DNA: TGTGCCAGCAGCTTGGGACTAGCGCGAAGCTCCTACAATGAGCAGTTCTTC

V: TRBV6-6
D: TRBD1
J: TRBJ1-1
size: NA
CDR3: CASRLQGEYTEAFF
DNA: TGTGCCAGCAGGCTACAGGGGGAATACACTGAAGCTTTCTTT

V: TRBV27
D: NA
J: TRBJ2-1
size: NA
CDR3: CASRKDYNEQFF
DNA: TGTGCCAGCAGGAAAGACTACAATGAGCAGTTCTTC

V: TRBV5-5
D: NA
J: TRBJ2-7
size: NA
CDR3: CASSSVQGTRTEQYF
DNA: TGTGCCAGCAGCTCTGTTCAGGGGACACGAACCGAGCAGTACTTC

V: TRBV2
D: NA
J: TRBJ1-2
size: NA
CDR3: CASSEGGYYGYTF
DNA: TGTGCCAGCAGTGAGGGAGGGTACTATGGCTACACCTTC

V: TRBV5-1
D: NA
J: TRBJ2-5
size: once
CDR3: CASSLNMVGETQYF
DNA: TGCGCCAGCAGCTTAAACATGGTCGGGGAGACCCAGTACTTC

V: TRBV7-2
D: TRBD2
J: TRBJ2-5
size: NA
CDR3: CASSGSPGRAQYF
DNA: TGTGCCAGCAGCGGAAGCCCAGGGAGGGCCCAGTACTTC